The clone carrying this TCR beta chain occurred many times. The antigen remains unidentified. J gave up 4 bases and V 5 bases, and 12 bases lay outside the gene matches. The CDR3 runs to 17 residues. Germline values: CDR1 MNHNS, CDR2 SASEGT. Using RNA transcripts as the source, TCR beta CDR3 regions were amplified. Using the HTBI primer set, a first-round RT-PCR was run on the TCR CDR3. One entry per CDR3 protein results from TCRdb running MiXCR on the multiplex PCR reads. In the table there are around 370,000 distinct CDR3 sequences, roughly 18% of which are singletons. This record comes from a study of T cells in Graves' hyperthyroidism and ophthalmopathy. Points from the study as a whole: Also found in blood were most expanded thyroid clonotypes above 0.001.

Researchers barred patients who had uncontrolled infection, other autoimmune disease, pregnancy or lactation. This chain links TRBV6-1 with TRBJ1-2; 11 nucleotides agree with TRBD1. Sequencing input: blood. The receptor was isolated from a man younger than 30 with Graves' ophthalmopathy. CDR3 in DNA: TGTGCCAGCAGTTCTGACCCAGGGGACAGGGGGATCTATGGCTACACCTTC. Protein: CASSSDPGDRGIYGYTF.